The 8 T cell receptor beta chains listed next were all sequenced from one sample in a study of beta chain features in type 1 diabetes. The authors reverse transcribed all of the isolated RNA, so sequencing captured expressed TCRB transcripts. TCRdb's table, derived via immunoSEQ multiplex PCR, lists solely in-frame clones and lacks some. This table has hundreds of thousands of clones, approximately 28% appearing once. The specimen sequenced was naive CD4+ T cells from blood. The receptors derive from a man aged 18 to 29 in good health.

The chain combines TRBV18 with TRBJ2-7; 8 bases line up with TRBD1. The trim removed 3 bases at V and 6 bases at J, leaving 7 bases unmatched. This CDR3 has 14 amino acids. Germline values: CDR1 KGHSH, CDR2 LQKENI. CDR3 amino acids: CASSPRTGLGEQYF. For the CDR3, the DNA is TGTGCCAGCTCACCCAGGACAGGGCTGGGCGAGCAGTACTTC.

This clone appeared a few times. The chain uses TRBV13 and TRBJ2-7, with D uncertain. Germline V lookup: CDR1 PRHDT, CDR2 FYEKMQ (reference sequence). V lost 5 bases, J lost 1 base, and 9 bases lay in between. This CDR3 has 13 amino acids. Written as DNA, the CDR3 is TGTGCCAGCAGCCTTCAAAAGTCCTACGAGCAGTACTTC. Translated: CASSLQKSYEQYF.

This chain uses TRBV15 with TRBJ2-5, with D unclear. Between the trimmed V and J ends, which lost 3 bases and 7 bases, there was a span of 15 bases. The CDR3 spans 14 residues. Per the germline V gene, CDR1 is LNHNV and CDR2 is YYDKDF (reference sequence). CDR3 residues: CATSSETGPGTQYF. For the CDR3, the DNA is TGTGCCACCAGCAGCGAGACTGGCCCGGGGACCCAGTACTTC. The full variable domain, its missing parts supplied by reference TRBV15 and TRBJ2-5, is DAMVIQNPRYQVTQFGKPVTLSCSQTLNHNVMYWYQQKSSQAPKLLFHYYDKDFNNEADTPDNFQSRRPNTSFCFLDIRSPGLGDTAMYLCATSSETGPGTQYFGPGTRLLVL.

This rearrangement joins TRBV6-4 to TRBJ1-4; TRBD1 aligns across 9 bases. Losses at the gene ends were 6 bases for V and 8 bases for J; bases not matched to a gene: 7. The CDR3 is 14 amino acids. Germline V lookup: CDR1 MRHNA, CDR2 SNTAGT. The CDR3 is CASSLDRGDEKLFF. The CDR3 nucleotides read TGTGCCAGCAGCTTGGACAGGGGCGACGAAAAACTGTTTTTT.

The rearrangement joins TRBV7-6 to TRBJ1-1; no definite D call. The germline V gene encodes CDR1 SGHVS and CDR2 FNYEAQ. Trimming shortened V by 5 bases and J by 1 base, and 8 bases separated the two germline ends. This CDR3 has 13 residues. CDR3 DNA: TGTGCCAGCAGCGGTCTCCAGAACACTGAAGCTTTCTTT. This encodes CASSGLQNTEAFF.

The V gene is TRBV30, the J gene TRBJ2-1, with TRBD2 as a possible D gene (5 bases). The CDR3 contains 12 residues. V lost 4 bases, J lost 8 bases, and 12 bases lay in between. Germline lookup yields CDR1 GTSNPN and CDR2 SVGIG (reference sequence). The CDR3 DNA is TGTGCCTGGAAGGTTGGAGGCGATGAGCAGTTCTTC. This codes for CAWKVGGDEQFF.

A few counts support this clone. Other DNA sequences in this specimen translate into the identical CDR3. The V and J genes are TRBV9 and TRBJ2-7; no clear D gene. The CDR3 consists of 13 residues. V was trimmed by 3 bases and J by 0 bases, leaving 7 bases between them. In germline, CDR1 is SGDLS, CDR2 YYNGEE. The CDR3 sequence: CASSAPSSYEQYF. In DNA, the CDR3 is TGTGCCAGCAGCGCCCCGTCCTCCTACGAGCAGTACTTC.

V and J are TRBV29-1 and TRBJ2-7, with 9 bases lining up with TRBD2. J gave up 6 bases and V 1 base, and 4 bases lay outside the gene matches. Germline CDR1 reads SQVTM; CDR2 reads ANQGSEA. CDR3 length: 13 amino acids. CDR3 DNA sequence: TGCAGCGTTGAAGGGATTAGCGGGGGCGAGCAGTACTTC. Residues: CSVEGISGGEQYF.